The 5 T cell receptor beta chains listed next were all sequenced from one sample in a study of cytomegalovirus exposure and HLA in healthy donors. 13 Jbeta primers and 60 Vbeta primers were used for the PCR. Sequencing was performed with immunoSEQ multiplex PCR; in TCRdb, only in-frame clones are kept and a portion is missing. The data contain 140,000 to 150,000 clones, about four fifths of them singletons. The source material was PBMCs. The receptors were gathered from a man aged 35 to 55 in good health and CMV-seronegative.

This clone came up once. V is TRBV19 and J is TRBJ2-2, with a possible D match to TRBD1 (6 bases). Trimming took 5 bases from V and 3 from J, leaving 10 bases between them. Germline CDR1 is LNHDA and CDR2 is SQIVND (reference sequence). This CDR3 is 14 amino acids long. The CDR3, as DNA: TGTGCCAGTAGTGAACAGGGTTACACCGGGGAGCTGTTTTTT. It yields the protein CASSEQGYTGELFF.

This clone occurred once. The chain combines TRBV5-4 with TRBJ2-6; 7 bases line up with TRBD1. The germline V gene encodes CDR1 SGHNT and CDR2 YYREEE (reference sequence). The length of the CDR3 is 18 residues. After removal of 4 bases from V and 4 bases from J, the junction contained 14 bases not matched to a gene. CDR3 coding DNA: TGTGCCAGCAGCGGCGACAGGGATGTGGACTCCGGGGCCAACGTCCTGACTTTC. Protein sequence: CASSGDRDVDSGANVLTF.

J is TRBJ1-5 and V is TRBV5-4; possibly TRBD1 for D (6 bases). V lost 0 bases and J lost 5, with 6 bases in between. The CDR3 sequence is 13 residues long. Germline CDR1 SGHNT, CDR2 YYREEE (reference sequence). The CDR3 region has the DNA TGTGCCAGCAGCTTGGACAGGGATCAGCCCCAGCATTTT. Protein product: CASSLDRDQPQHF.

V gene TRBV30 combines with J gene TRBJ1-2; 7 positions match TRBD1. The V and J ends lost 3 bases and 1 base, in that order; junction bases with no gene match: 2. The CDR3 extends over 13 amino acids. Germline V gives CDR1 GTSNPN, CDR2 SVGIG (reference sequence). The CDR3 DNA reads TGTGCCTGGAGGACAGGGAATAACTATGGCTACACCTTC. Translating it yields CAWRTGNNYGYTF.

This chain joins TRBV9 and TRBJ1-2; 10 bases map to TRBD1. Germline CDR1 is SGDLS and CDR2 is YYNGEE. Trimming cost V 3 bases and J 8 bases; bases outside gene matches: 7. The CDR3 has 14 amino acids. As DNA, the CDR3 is TGTGCCAGCAGCGGAACCGGGACAGGGGAGGGCTACACCTTC. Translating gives CASSGTGTGEGYTF.